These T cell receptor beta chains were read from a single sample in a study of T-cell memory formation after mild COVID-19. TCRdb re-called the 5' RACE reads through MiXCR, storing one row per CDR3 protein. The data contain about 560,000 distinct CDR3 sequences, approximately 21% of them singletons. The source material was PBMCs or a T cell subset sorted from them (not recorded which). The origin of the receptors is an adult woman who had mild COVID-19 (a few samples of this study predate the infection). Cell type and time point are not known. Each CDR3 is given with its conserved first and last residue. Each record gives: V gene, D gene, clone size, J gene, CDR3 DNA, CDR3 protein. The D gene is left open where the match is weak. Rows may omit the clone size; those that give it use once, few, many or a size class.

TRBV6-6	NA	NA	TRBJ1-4	TGTGCCAGCAGCCAGAGAAATGAAAAACTGTTTTTT	CASSQRNEKLFF
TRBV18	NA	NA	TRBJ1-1	TGTGCCAGCTCACCGAAGGTGAACACTGAAGCTTTCTTT	CASSPKVNTEAFF
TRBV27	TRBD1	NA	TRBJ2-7	TGTGCCAGCAGTTCCCGGGACAGGGAATACGAGCAGTACTTC	CASSSRDREYEQYF
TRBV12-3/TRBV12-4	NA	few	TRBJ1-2	TGTGCCAGCAGTTCCAGGCCCACCGGTGACAGCTACACCTTC	CASSSRPTGDSYTF
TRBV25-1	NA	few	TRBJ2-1	TGTGCCAGCAGTGAATACGGCCGGCAGTTCTTC	CASSEYGRQFF
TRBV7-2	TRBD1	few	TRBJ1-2	TGTGCCAGCAGCTTAAATAGGGCAGGGGGCTTCTATGGCTACACCTTC	CASSLNRAGGFYGYTF
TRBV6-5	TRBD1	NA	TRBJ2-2	TGTGCCAGCAGCTTGGGACAGGGGGCGTCGAACGGGGAGCTGTTTTTT	CASSLGQGASNGELFF
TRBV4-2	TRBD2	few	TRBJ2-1	TGTGCCAGCAGCCAACTCCTCACTAGCGGGAGTAGCAATGAGCAGTTCTTC	CASSQLLTSGSSNEQFF
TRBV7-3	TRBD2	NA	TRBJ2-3	TGTGCCAGCAGCCCCGGGGGGGCATTAGATACGCAGTATTTT	CASSPGGALDTQYF
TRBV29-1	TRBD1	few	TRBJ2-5	TGCAGCGTTGCCGGGACAGGGATTACGGAGACCCAGTACTTC	CSVAGTGITETQYF